This TCR beta chain was captured by sequencing in a study of shared clonotypes between healthy human individuals. Study information: Every donor yielded three CD4 naive, three CD4 memory, two CD8 naive and one CD8 memory plate.

Methods used by the authors: ImmunoSEQ sequences covered only the junction and lacked quality scores; filtering therefore differed. Assay used: immunoSEQ multiplex PCR; TCRdb lists only in-frame clones, some missing. That table is the source of V, J and clone size, and D and trimming were worked out from the DNA. The sample gives a few million clones, 90% to 95% of which show up once; around 0.14% is in the top ten. This CDR3 spans 15 amino acids. The germline CDR1 and CDR2 sequences are SGHRS and YFSETQ. V was clipped by 2 bases and J by 4 bases; unmatched bases: 5. This chain uses TRBV5-1 with TRBJ2-5, with 10 bases lining up with TRBD2. Sequenced material: naive CD4+ T cells sorted from blood. Subset given: CD45RA+ positively selected. The receptor was derived from a man younger than 35 in good health. Written as DNA, the CDR3 is TGCGCCAGCAGCTTTCTAGCGGGAGTTGGAGAGACCCAGTACTTC. This sequence encodes CASSFLAGVGETQYF.